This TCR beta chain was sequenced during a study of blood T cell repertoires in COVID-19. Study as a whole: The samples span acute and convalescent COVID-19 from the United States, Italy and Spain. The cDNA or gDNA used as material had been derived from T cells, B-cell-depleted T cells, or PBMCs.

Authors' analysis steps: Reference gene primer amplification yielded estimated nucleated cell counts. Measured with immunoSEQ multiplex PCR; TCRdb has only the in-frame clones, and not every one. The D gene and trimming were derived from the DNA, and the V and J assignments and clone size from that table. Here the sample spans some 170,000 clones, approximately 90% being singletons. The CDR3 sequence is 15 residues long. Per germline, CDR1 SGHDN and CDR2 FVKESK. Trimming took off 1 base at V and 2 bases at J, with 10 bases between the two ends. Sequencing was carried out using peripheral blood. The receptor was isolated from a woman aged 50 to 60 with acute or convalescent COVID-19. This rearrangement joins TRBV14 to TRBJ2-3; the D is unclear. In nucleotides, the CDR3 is TGTGCCAGCAGCCAAGTGGGCAGGCTCACAGATACGCAGTATTTT. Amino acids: CASSQVGRLTDTQYF.